These 22 T cell receptor beta chains were sequenced from one sample in a study of regulatory T cells in long-lasting Graves disease. Time point noted: newly diagnosed GD, antithyroid drugs for less than 3 months. PBMCs provided the RNA from which the TCR library was made. The TCR beta library used iRepertoire HTBI primers with Arm-PCR amplification of CDR3. MiXCR, applied by TCRdb to the multiplex PCR reads, yields one record per CDR3 protein. The table lists roughly 610,000 distinct CDR3 sequences, about 16% of them singletons. The same sample was also studied in work on T cells in Graves' hyperthyroidism and ophthalmopathy.

The source was peripheral blood mononuclear cells (PBMCs), collected at new diagnosis, from a patient treated with antithyroid drugs. The receptors stem from a woman in her twenties or thirties with Graves disease.

The chain links TRBV20-1 to TRBJ2-1; 10 positions agree with TRBD2. The germline V gene has CDR1 DFQATT and CDR2 SNEGSKA (reference sequence). The J segment lost 0 bases and the V segment lost 3 bases, leaving 8 bases of the junction unmatched. The CDR3 spans 17 residues. CDR3 sequence (DNA): TGCAGTGCTAGCAAGGCTAGCGGGAGCCCCTCCTACAATGAGCAGTTCTTC. Amino acids: CSASKASGSPSYNEQFF.

This clonotype occurred many times. This sequence joins TRBV2 and TRBJ2-7; TRBD1 is a possible D gene (6 bases). The CDR3 spans 14 residues. Looked up from germline, CDR1 is SNHLY and CDR2 is FYNNEI. V was cut by 7 bases and J by 1 base, with 14 bases left in between. CDR3 region: CASISGAGSYEQYF. The CDR3 nucleotides read TGTGCCAGCATTTCAGGGGCAGGATCCTACGAGCAGTACTTC.

The chain is built from TRBV10-1 and TRBJ2-4, with D possibly TRBD2 on 5 matching bases. The CDR3 totals 15 residues. CDR1 is WNHNN and CDR2 is SYGVQD in the germline V gene (reference sequence). With 3 bases removed from V and 2 bases from J, the gap between germline ends came to 11 bases. The CDR3 loop is CASSDGNPTKNIQYF. The CDR3 nucleotides read TGCGCCAGCAGTGACGGGAACCCCACCAAAAACATTCAGTACTTC.

This clonotype was seen more than once but under ten times. The V and J genes are TRBV28 and TRBJ2-3; the D call may be TRBD1 or TRBD2 (5 bases each). With 6 bases removed from V and 4 bases from J, the gap between germline ends came to 14 bases. The CDR3 has 14 residues. Germline CDR1 is MDHEN and CDR2 is SYDVKM. The CDR3 region has the DNA TGTGCCAGCAGCCTATGGACGGGGCCAGATACGCAGTATTTT. It translates to CASSLWTGPDTQYF.

The table lists this clonotype with many counts. V is TRBV12-3 or TRBV12-4 and J is TRBJ2-1; 7 bases line up with TRBD2. This CDR3 is built from 15 residues. V shed 6 bases and J 11 bases; nucleotides not matched to a gene: 16. CDR3 DNA sequence: TGTGCCAGCAGCGCGACTAGCCCTATTACAATCCAGCAGTTCTTC. Its translation: CASSATSPITIQQFF.

This clonotype was seen at least ten times. This chain uses TRBV11-2 with TRBJ2-7; 10 nucleotides agree with TRBD1. The CDR3 is 16 residues long. Germline CDR1 reads SGHAT; CDR2 reads FQNNGV. V gave up 3 bases and J gave up 4 bases; unmatched junction bases: 9. CDR3 sequence (DNA): TGTGCCAGCAGCTTGAACATCGGGACAGGGGCATACGAGCAGTACTTC. This translates into CASSLNIGTGAYEQYF.

The rearrangement links TRBV27 to TRBJ1-4; 12 bases agree with TRBD1. CDR3 size: 17 residues. CDR1 MNHEY and CDR2 SMNVEV come from the germline V gene (reference sequence). V lost 0 bases to trimming and J lost 4 bases; unmatched junction nucleotides: 3. CDR3: CASSLSGQGAVNEKLFF. The CDR3, as DNA: TGTGCCAGCAGTTTATCGGGACAGGGGGCTGTTAATGAAAAACTGTTTTTT.

This clonotype has ten or more counts. CDR3 in amino acids: CAWSVSQYTQYF. The CDR3, as DNA: TGTGCCTGGAGTGTGTCTCAGTACACGCAGTATTTT. The V call is TRBV30, the J call TRBJ2-3, with no clear D. Trimming shortened V by 0 bases and J by 9 bases, and 10 bases separated the two germline ends. The CDR3 totals 12 residues. Germline loops: CDR1 GTSNPN, CDR2 SVGIG (reference sequence).

The V and J genes are TRBV29-1 and TRBJ2-2; 14 bases map to TRBD2. Trimming cost V 4 bases and J 4 bases; bases outside gene matches: 5. The CDR3 runs 16 residues. The germline V gene encodes CDR1 SQVTM and CDR2 ANQGSEA. CDR3 in DNA: TGCAGCGTTGCCGGACTAGCGGGAGGAGGCACCGGGGAGCTGTTTTTT. It is translated as CSVAGLAGGGTGELFF.

The V call is TRBV6-5, the J call TRBJ1-5; perhaps TRBD1 as D (5 bases). CDR3 length: 16 amino acids. Trimming took 0 bases from V and 5 from J, leaving 14 bases between them. Germline-derived CDR1 and CDR2 are MNHEY and SVGAGI. The CDR3 sequence: CASSYSPRGGYQPQHF. Here the CDR3 DNA reads TGTGCCAGCAGTTACTCTCCCCGGGGGGGGTATCAGCCCCAGCATTTT.

The rearrangement joins TRBV29-1 to TRBJ2-7, with 8 bases that match TRBD1. Germline V lookup: CDR1 SQVTM, CDR2 ANQGSEA. V trimming: 0 bases; J trimming: 7 bases; junction bases outside the gene matches: 14. This CDR3 has 16 amino acids. This chain's CDR3 is CSVEDLPGQAIGEQYF. CDR3 sequence (DNA): TGCAGCGTTGAAGATCTACCGGGACAGGCGATCGGGGAGCAGTACTTC.

There are a few counts of this clonotype. The chain links TRBV6-9 to TRBJ2-3, with TRBD1 matching 7 bases. Germline CDR1 and CDR2: MNHGY and SVAAGI. The V segment lost 4 bases and the J segment 2 bases; nucleotides outside the gene matches: 3. This CDR3 contains 14 residues. This chain's CDR3 is CASSWGQYTDTQYF. Here the CDR3 DNA reads TGTGCCAGCAGTTGGGGACAGTACACAGATACGCAGTATTTT.

The chain is built from TRBV6-2 or TRBV6-3 and TRBJ2-6, with unresolved D. This CDR3 spans 14 amino acids. V was clipped by 6 bases and J by 4 bases, with 10 bases between them. Germline V CDR1 and CDR2: MNHEY, SVGEGT. The DNA for the CDR3 is TGTGCCAGCAGGCAATCGGCCGGGGCCAACGTCCTGACTTTC. The encoded protein is CASRQSAGANVLTF.

This rearrangement joins TRBV27 to TRBJ2-3; TRBD2 aligns across 14 bases. The CDR3 length is 18 residues. The junction had 12 bases not matched to a gene; V was cut back by 5 bases and J by 5 bases. The germline CDR1 and CDR2 sequences are MNHEY and SMNVEV (reference sequence). This chain's CDR3 is CASSDGTSGRGWKDTQYF. CDR3 nucleotides: TGTGCCAGCAGTGACGGGACTAGCGGGAGAGGGTGGAAAGATACGCAGTATTTT.

This sequence joins TRBV30 and TRBJ2-4, with D uncertain. Between the trimmed V and J ends, which lost 2 bases and 1 base, there was a span of 9 bases. CDR1 and CDR2 from the germline V gene are GTSNPN and SVGIG (reference sequence). This CDR3 contains 14 residues. This chain's CDR3 is CAWSFGPAKNIQYF. The CDR3 DNA sequence: TGTGCCTGGAGTTTCGGTCCCGCCAAAAACATTCAGTACTTC.

Only a few counts were recorded for this clonotype. The chain's CDR3 is CAWSLGGISTDTQYF. Here the CDR3 DNA reads TGTGCCTGGAGTCTCGGAGGAATCAGCACAGATACGCAGTATTTT. This chain joins TRBV30 and TRBJ2-3; weak D call: TRBD2 (5 bases). V lost 2 bases and J lost 0, with 12 bases in between. From germline, CDR1 is GTSNPN and CDR2 SVGIG (reference sequence). This CDR3 has 15 residues.

Concerning this clonotype itself: In this CDR3 the conserved last residue, phenylalanine or tryptophan, is missing, so a read error is likely. The rearrangement links TRBV20-1 to TRBJ1-6; 10 nucleotides align to TRBD1. The CDR3 consists of 18 residues. The ends lost 1 base at V and 10 bases at J; junction bases unmatched: 16. The germline CDR1 and CDR2 sequences are DFQATT and SNEGSKA (reference sequence). The CDR3 spells CSARALIKTGTGESPLHL. The CDR3 DNA reads as TGCAGTGCTAGAGCCCTCATAAAAACCGGGACAGGGGAATCACCCCTCCACCTT.

This clonotype has ten or more counts. This rearrangement joins TRBV28 to TRBJ1-5; 9 bases align to TRBD1. Trimming removed 6 bases from V and 6 bases from J; junction bases left unmatched: 15. This CDR3 is 17 amino acids long. Germline V gene data show CDR1 as MDHEN and CDR2 as SYDVKM. The CDR3 DNA follows: TGTGCCAGCAGCCTAGATATGGGGGACAGGGCAACTCAGCCCCAGCATTTT. It codes for CASSLDMGDRATQPQHF.

This clonotype was seen at least ten times. J is TRBJ2-2 and V is TRBV28; possible D gene TRBD1, 5 bases. CDR3 length: 15 residues. V lost 5 bases, J lost 7 bases, and 17 bases lay in between. CDR1 and CDR2 from the germline V gene are MDHEN and SYDVKM. The CDR3 DNA sequence: TGTGCCAGCAGTGCACTGTCTCCTGACAGCGGGGAGCTGTTTTTT. As protein: CASSALSPDSGELFF.

In regard to this clonotype: Germline is not matched at one junction end, which may reflect a read error. This sequence joins TRBV6-2 or TRBV6-3 and TRBJ2-3, with 7 bases identical to TRBD1. The CDR3 sequence is 12 residues long. Per the germline V gene, CDR1 is MNHEY and CDR2 is SVGEGT. The CDR3 is CASSPHQGQTGF. Here the CDR3 DNA reads TGTGCCAGCAGTCCTCACCAGGGACAGACAGGTTTT.

The chain uses TRBV20-1 and TRBJ2-2; 10 bases align to TRBD2. The CDR3 runs 14 residues. CDR1 DFQATT and CDR2 SNEGSKA come from the germline V gene (reference sequence). The V gene end was trimmed by 3 bases and the J gene end by 6 bases; junction bases not matched to a gene: 4. The CDR3 spells CSARPSGRSGELFF. CDR3 sequence (DNA): TGCAGTGCTAGGCCTAGCGGGAGATCCGGGGAGCTGTTTTTT.

This clonotype was detected many times. The rearrangement links TRBV7-9 to TRBJ1-4, with no clear D. The CDR3 extends over 15 amino acids. From germline, CDR1 is SEHNR and CDR2 FQNEAQ (reference sequence). V lost 5 bases and J 0 bases, leaving 10 bases between the germline ends. CDR3 bases: TGTGCCAGCAGCATAGGACGGACAACTAATGAAAAACTGTTTTTT. It yields the protein CASSIGRTTNEKLFF.